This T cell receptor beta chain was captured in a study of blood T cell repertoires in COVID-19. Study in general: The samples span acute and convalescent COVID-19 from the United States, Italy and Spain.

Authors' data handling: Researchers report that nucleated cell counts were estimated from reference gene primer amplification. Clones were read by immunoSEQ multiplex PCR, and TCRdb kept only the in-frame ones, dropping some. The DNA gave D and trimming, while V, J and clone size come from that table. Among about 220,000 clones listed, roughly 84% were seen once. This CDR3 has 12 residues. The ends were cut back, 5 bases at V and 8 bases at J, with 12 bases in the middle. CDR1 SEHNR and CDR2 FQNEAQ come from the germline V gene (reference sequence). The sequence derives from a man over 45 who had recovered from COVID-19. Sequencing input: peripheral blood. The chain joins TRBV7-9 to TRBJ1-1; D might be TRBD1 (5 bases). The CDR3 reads CASSPRVGEAFF. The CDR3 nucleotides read TGTGCCAGCAGCCCCAGGGTAGGCGAAGCTTTCTTT.